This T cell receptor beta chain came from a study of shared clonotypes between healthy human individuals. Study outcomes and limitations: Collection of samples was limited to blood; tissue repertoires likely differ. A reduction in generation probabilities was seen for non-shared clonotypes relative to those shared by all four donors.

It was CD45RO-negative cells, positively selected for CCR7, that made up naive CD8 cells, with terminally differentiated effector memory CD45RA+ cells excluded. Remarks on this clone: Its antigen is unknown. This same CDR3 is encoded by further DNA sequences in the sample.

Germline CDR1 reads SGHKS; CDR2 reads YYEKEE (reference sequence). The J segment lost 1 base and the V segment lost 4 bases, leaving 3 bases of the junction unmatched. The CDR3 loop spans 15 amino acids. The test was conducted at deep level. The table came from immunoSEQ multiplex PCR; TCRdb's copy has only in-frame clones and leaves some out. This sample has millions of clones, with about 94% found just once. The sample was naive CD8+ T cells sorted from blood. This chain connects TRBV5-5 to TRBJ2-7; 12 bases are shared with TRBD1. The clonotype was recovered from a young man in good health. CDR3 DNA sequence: TGTGCCAGCAGCCTGGGACAGGGGGCATCCTACGAGCAGTACTTC. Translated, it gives CASSLGQGASYEQYF.